The 22 T cell receptor beta chains below come from one sample, sequenced in a study of HIV-infected patients and healthy controls. Roughly three months, about 14 weeks, into antiretroviral therapy, follow-up blood was collected. Whole blood was used without fractionation, so all unsorted peripheral T cells were included. Alpha and beta constant-region primers primed reverse transcription of 400 to 650 ng RNA. Using multiplexing indices, alpha and beta chain libraries were generated apart by chain-specific third strand synthesis. TCRdb processed the 5' RACE reads anew with MiXCR; each CDR3 protein has one entry. The table shows fewer than 7,000 distinct CDR3 sequences, with around 9% occurring only once. The sequences come from blood, collected during antiretroviral therapy. The receptors here all came from an adult with HIV infection.

In this sample, this clonotype is medium-sized (0.01 to 0.1%). One junction end disagrees with the germline gene, perhaps due to a read error. J is TRBJ2-5 and V is TRBV6-6; 9 bases map to TRBD1. CDR1 and CDR2 (germline): MNHNY, SVGAGI (reference sequence). The CDR3 runs 13 residues. CDR3: CASSYLNGQGLGF. Here the CDR3 DNA reads TGTGCCAGCAGTTACTTGAATGGACAGGGGTTAGGCTTC.

This clonotype was seen ten or more times. V and J are TRBV19 and TRBJ2-1; possible D gene TRBD2, 6 bases. V was clipped by 3 bases and J by 8 bases, with 17 bases between them. Germline assignment: CDR1 LNHDA and CDR2 SQIVND (reference sequence). This CDR3 is 15 amino acids long. CDR3 in DNA: TGTGCCAGTAGTATGACGACTAGTTTAGGGCATGAGCAGTTCTTC. Translating it yields CASSMTTSLGHEQFF.

This clonotype was seen repeatedly, ten times or more. In DNA form, the CDR3 reads TGTGCCACCAGTGATACGGGTTGGGCGGGGGGCAGAGACAATGAGCAGTTCTTC. Translation gives CATSDTGWAGGRDNEQFF. V and J are TRBV24-1 and TRBJ2-1, with 8 bases lining up with TRBD2. The CDR3 totals 18 residues. Germline V gene lookup returns CDR1 KGHDR and CDR2 SFDVKD. V was clipped by 3 bases and J by 5 bases; unmatched bases: 14.

This clonotype has a count of ten or more. The gene calls are TRBV7-9 and TRBJ2-5, with D possibly TRBD1 on 5 matching bases. The CDR3 loop spans 14 amino acids. Germline-derived CDR1 and CDR2 are SEHNR and FQNEAQ (reference sequence). The ends were cut back, 0 bases at V and 9 bases at J, with 14 bases in the middle. The CDR3: CASSLAPAGQAQYF. In nucleotides, the CDR3 is TGTGCCAGCAGCTTAGCTCCGGCAGGGCAGGCCCAGTACTTC.

This clonotype was picked up many times. The J gene is TRBJ1-1, the V gene TRBV7-9; no definite D call. CDR1 and CDR2 from the germline V gene are SEHNR and FQNEAQ (reference sequence). The length of the CDR3 is 15 residues. Trimming took off 0 bases at V and 0 bases at J, with 8 bases between the two ends. CDR3 nucleotides: TGTGCCAGCAGCTTAGCGGAGGGTATGAACACTGAAGCTTTCTTT. This encodes CASSLAEGMNTEAFF.

This clonotype was found once. The CDR3 DNA reads as TGTGCCAGCAGTTCGGGCCTTCTCGAGCAGTACTTC. It codes for CASSSGLLEQYF. The chain uses TRBV28 and TRBJ2-7, with D hard to call. Germline assignment: CDR1 MDHEN and CDR2 SYDVKM. The germline V and J ends were trimmed by 4 bases and 6 bases, with 10 bases remaining between them. The CDR3 extends over 12 amino acids.

This clonotype was observed at least ten times. V and J are TRBV5-1 and TRBJ2-5; TRBD2 agrees at 9 bases. The CDR3 runs 16 residues. Germline trimming cut 0 bases from V and 5 bases from J; bases unmatched to any gene: 8. Per the germline V gene, CDR1 is SGHRS and CDR2 is YFSETQ. The CDR3 DNA reads as TGCGCCAGCAGCTTGGTGGTAGCGGGAGCGAGCGAGACCCAGTACTTC. This translates into CASSLVVAGASETQYF.

By share, this clonotype ranks as medium-sized. The rearrangement joins TRBV19 to TRBJ2-3; 7 nucleotides match TRBD1. Trimming took 2 bases from V and 10 from J; bases not matched to a gene: 15. The CDR3 length is 16 residues. CDR1 is LNHDA, CDR2 SQIVND, per germline (reference sequence). CDR3 DNA: TGTGCCAGTAGTATACTTGGCACAGGGGAACAGGGTCCGCAGTATTTT. Amino acids: CASSILGTGEQGPQYF.

The genes are TRBV11-2 and TRBJ2-6; a possible D gene is TRBD2 (5 bases). V dropped 0 bases and J dropped 4 bases, with 16 bases sitting between them. Germline values: CDR1 SGHAT, CDR2 FQNNGV. The CDR3 totals 18 residues. The CDR3 DNA is TGTGCCAGCAGCTTAGATCTTCCTGGACTCTTCGGGGCCAACGTCCTGACTTTC. Its translation is CASSLDLPGLFGANVLTF. The complete variable domain, with remaining parts taken from reference TRBV11-2 and TRBJ2-6, reads EAGVAQSPRYKIIEKRQSVAFWCNPISGHATLYWYQQILGQGPKLLIQFQNNGVVDDSQLPKDRFSAERLKGVDSTLKIQPAKLEDSAVYLCASSLDLPGLFGANVLTFGAGSRLTVL.

This clonotype was recorded at least ten times. This chain uses TRBV20-1 with TRBJ2-3; 7 bases fit TRBD2. J gave up 3 bases and V 3 bases, and 6 bases lay outside the gene matches. This CDR3 is 14 amino acids long. Germline values: CDR1 DFQATT, CDR2 SNEGSKA (reference sequence). CDR3 DNA sequence: TGCAGTGCTAGCCACGGGGGGTCGACAGATACGCAGTATTTT. Encoded protein: CSASHGGSTDTQYF.

Here the CDR3 reads CASSQRLQGEQPQHF. CDR3 in DNA: TGCGCCAGCAGCCAAAGATTGCAGGGGGAACAGCCCCAGCATTTT. The chain links TRBV4-3 to TRBJ1-5; TRBD1 matches 7 bases. Trimming at V came to 2 bases and at J to 7 bases, leaving 8 bases not matched to a gene. This CDR3 comprises 15 residues. From germline, CDR1 is LGHNA and CDR2 YSLEER.

J is TRBJ1-2 and V is TRBV15, with D perhaps matching TRBD1 (6 bases). The ends were cut back, 1 base at V and 4 bases at J, with 13 bases in the middle. The CDR3 runs 15 residues. CDR1 LNHNV and CDR2 YYDKDF come from the germline V gene (reference sequence). CDR3 protein: CATSRGAGGGYGYTF. CDR3 DNA sequence: TGTGCCACCAGCAGAGGGGCCGGGGGCGGCTATGGCTACACCTTC.

This clonotype is medium-sized (0.01 to 0.1%). The chain uses TRBV19 and TRBJ2-7; D not resolved. This CDR3 has 15 amino acids. The germline V gene encodes CDR1 LNHDA and CDR2 SQIVND (reference sequence). Trimming shortened V by 1 base and J by 3 bases, and 13 bases separated the two germline ends. CDR3 bases: TGTGCCAGTAGTATAGCCGGCAGCATAGGCTACGAGCAGTACTTC. Amino acids: CASSIAGSIGYEQYF.

This clonotype is labeled as medium-sized. CDR3 sequence: CATSDQYQETQYF. The DNA of the CDR3 is TGTGCCACCAGTGACCAATACCAAGAGACCCAGTACTTC. The gene calls are TRBV24-1 and TRBJ2-5; D is unclear. In germline, CDR1 is KGHDR, CDR2 SFDVKD. The CDR3 is made up of 13 amino acids. Trimming cost V 4 bases and J 0 bases, with 5 bases left between them.

This clonotype was detected many times. CDR3 DNA sequence: TGTGCCAGCAGTTCCCCGGGACAGGGGAACGAGCAGTACTTC. Its protein product is CASSSPGQGNEQYF. The chain employs TRBV28 and TRBJ2-7; 10 nucleotides align to TRBD1. This CDR3 comprises 14 residues. CDR1 MDHEN and CDR2 SYDVKM come from the germline V gene. V lost 4 bases, J lost 5 bases, and 5 bases stayed unmatched.

The gene calls are TRBV30 and TRBJ2-1; a possible D gene is TRBD2 (5 bases). CDR3 length: 15 amino acids. V lost 1 base and J lost 0, with 10 bases in between. CDR1 is GTSNPN, CDR2 SVGIG, per germline (reference sequence). The CDR3 loop is CAWSAPRGSYNEQFF. DNA for the CDR3: TGTGCCTGGAGTGCTCCCCGGGGCTCCTACAATGAGCAGTTCTTC.

By share, this clonotype ranks as medium-sized. The chain carries TRBV7-9 and TRBJ2-1; no definite D call. Trimming removed 5 bases from V and 0 bases from J, with 11 bases in between. The CDR3 is 15 residues long. CDR1 is SEHNR, CDR2 FQNEAQ, per germline (reference sequence). As DNA, the CDR3 is TGTGCCAGCAGCCAGGATTCGAGCTCCTACAATGAGCAGTTCTTC. The encoded protein is CASSQDSSSYNEQFF.

This clonotype was seen at least ten times. V is TRBV7-2 and J is TRBJ2-3; D call uncertain. Germline V gene sequence: CDR1 SGHTA, CDR2 FQGNSA. The CDR3 consists of 11 residues. Trimming pared 4 bases from V and 2 bases from J, leaving 1 base between. The CDR3 sequence is CASSYTDTQYF. Here the CDR3 DNA reads TGTGCCAGCAGCTACACAGATACGCAGTATTTT.

This clonotype is medium-sized. This sequence joins TRBV6-1 and TRBJ2-7; 9 bases fit TRBD1. CDR1 and CDR2 from the germline V gene are MNHNS and SASEGT. The CDR3 extends over 13 amino acids. Trimming took 8 bases from V and 3 from J; bases not matched to a gene: 5. As DNA, the CDR3 is TGTGCCAGCTCACCGACAGGGGGCTACGAGCAGTACTTC. Its protein is CASSPTGGYEQYF.

By share of the sample, this clonotype is medium-sized (0.01 to 0.1%). V gene TRBV2 combines with J gene TRBJ1-1, with D unresolved. The CDR3 is 14 residues long. The V end was cut by 3 bases, the J end by 5 bases, with 13 bases between. The V gene's germline CDR1 is SNHLY and CDR2 FYNNEI. The CDR3 loop is CASSDEGVVTEAFF. CDR3 DNA sequence: TGTGCCAGCAGTGATGAGGGTGTGGTGACTGAAGCTTTCTTT.

The chain has TRBV6-5 and TRBJ2-3, with 11 bases fitting TRBD2. This CDR3 region has 15 residues. Trimming cost V 0 bases and J 6 bases; bases outside gene matches: 2. Germline CDR1 and CDR2: MNHEY and SVGAGI. For the CDR3, the DNA is TGTGCCAGCAGTTACTCTAGCGGGGGGGTGGATACGCAGTATTTT. The encoded protein is CASSYSSGGVDTQYF.

This clonotype rates as medium-sized (0.01 to 0.1%). This chain links TRBV6-2 or TRBV6-3 with TRBJ2-2; no firm D call. Trimming cost V 0 bases and J 4 bases, with 9 bases left between them. The CDR3 is 15 residues long. Germline V gene lookup returns CDR1 MNHEY and CDR2 SVGEGT. CDR3 region: CASSYSSVFTGELFF. CDR3 DNA: TGTGCCAGCAGTTACTCCTCAGTGTTCACCGGGGAGCTGTTTTTT.